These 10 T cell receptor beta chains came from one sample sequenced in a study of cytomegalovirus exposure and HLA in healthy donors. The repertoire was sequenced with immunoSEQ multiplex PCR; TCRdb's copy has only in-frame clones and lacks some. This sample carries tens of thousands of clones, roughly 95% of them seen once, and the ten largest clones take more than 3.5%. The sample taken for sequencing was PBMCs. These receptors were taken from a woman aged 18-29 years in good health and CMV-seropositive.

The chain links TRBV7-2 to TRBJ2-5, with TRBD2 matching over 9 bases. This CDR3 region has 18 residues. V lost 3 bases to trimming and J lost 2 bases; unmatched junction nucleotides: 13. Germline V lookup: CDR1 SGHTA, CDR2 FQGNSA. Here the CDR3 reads CASSFIVGSGRGQETQYF. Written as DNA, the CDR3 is TGTGCCAGCAGCTTTATTGTGGGTAGCGGGAGAGGGCAAGAGACCCAGTACTTC.

CDR3 loop: CASSFDSFGYTF. The CDR3 nucleotides are TGTGCCAGCAGCTTCGACTCTTTCGGCTACACCTTC. V gene TRBV14 combines with J gene TRBJ1-2; D is ambiguous. Trimming removed 5 bases from V and 8 bases from J, with 12 bases in between. Looked up from germline, CDR1 is SGHDN and CDR2 is FVKESK. The CDR3 contains 12 residues.

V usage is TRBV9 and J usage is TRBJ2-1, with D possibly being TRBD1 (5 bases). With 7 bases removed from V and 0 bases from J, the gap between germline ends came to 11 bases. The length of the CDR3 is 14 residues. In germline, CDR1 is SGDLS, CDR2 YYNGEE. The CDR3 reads CASPQGYSYNEQFF. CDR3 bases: TGTGCCAGCCCCCAGGGTTACTCCTACAATGAGCAGTTCTTC.

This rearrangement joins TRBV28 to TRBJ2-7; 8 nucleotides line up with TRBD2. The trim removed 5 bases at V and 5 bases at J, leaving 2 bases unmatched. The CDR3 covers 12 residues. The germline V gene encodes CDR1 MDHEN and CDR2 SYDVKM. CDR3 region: CASSRGGDEQYF. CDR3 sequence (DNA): TGTGCCAGCAGTCGGGGGGGGGACGAGCAGTACTTC.

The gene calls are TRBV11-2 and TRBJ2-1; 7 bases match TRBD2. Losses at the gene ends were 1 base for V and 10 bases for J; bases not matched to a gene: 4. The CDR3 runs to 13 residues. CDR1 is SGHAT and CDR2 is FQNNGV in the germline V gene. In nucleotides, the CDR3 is TGTGCCAGCAGCTTAGGTTTCGGGGGGGAGCAGTTCTTC. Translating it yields CASSLGFGGEQFF.

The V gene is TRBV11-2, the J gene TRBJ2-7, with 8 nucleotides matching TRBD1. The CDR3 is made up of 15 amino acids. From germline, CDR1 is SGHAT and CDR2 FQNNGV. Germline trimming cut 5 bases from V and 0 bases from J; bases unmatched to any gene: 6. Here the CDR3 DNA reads TGTGCCAGCAGCCCCGTTACAGGGGGCTCCTACGAGCAGTACTTC. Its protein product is CASSPVTGGSYEQYF.

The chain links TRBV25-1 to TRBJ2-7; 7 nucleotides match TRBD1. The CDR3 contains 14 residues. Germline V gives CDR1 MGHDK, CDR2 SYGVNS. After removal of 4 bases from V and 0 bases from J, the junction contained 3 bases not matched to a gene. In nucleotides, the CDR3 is TGTGCCAGCAGTGTTTCAGGGGGCTCCTACGAGCAGTACTTC. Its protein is CASSVSGGSYEQYF.

As DNA, the CDR3 is TGTGCCATCAGTGAGCTAGCGGAAGGGAGTGAAGCTTTCTTT. Translated, it gives CAISELAEGSEAFF. The chain has TRBV10-3 and TRBJ1-1; D is unclear. V shed 2 bases and J shed 7 bases, with 14 bases lying between them. Looked up from germline, CDR1 is ENHRY and CDR2 is SYGVKD. The CDR3 sequence is 14 residues long.

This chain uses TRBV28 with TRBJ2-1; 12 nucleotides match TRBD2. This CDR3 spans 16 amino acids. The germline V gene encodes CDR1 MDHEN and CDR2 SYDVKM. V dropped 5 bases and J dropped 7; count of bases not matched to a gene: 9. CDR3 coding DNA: TGTGCCAGCAGTCCTACCGGACTAGCGGGAAAGAATGAGCAGTTCTTC. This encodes CASSPTGLAGKNEQFF.

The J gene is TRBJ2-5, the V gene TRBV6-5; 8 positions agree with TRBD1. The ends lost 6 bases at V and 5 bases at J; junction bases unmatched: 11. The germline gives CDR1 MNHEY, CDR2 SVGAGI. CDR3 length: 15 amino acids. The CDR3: CASRKSGTGWETQYF. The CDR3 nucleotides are TGTGCCAGCAGGAAATCCGGGACAGGATGGGAGACCCAGTACTTC.